The 19 T cell receptor beta chains in this list originate from one sample, sequenced in a study of CD8+ T cells in alopecia areata. Reverse transcription of extracted RNA yielded cDNA, which provided the sequencing template. This table comes from immunoSEQ multiplex PCR, and its TCRdb copy is limited to in-frame clones, with some not included. The sample includes some 240,000 clones, 50% to 60% of them seen just once. The sample was CD4+ T cells sorted from blood, taken at week 0. All receptors derive from a human donor with alopecia areata.

The gene calls are TRBV6-5 and TRBJ2-1; D ambiguous. Trimming took off 6 bases at V and 2 bases at J, with 11 bases between the two ends. CDR1 is MNHEY, CDR2 SVGAGI, per germline. The length of the CDR3 is 14 residues. CDR3 nucleotides: TGTGCCAGCAGCTTCGGCCCCCCCTACAATGAGCAGTTCTTC. Its translation: CASSFGPPYNEQFF.

This clone was picked up a small number of times. J is TRBJ2-7 and V is TRBV6-5; D is perhaps TRBD2 (6 bases). Deletions cut 6 bases from V and 1 base from J, with 10 bases between. The CDR3 extends over 13 amino acids. CDR1 is MNHEY, CDR2 SVGAGI, per germline. The CDR3 spells CASRISGSYEQYF. As DNA, the CDR3 is TGTGCCAGCAGGATTAGCGGTTCCTACGAGCAGTACTTC.

The chain recombines TRBV7-9 with TRBJ2-5, with TRBD2 matching over 9 bases. The CDR3 consists of 14 residues. Trimming at V came to 7 bases and at J to 5 bases, leaving 8 bases not matched to a gene. Germline CDR1 reads SEHNR; CDR2 reads FQNEAQ (reference sequence). CDR3 nucleotide sequence: TGTGCCAGCAAGGGGACTAGCCCAGGGGAGACCCAGTACTTC. This translates into CASKGTSPGETQYF.

This clone was recorded a few times. The V and J genes are TRBV11-2 and TRBJ2-7, with D possibly matching TRBD1 (6 bases). Germline CDR1 reads SGHAT; CDR2 reads FQNNGV. This CDR3 has 13 residues. Trimming took 5 bases from V and 2 from J, leaving 10 bases between them. CDR3 protein: CASSTGQTYEQYF. CDR3 nucleotide sequence: TGTGCCAGCAGCACCGGACAGACCTACGAGCAGTACTTC.

The J gene is TRBJ2-1, the V gene TRBV28, with D hard to call. V was pared by 7 bases and J by 5 bases, with 15 bases between. CDR3 size: 14 residues. CDR1 MDHEN and CDR2 SYDVKM come from the germline V gene. CDR3 protein: CASTGQQVNNEQFF. For the CDR3, the DNA is TGTGCCAGCACGGGCCAGCAGGTTAACAATGAGCAGTTCTTC.

This clone has a handful of counts. This chain joins TRBV7-2 and TRBJ2-2; 7 bases align to TRBD2. J was trimmed by 4 bases and V by 5 bases; bases with no gene match: 13. In germline, CDR1 is SGHTA, CDR2 FQGNSA. This CDR3 spans 17 amino acids. CDR3 coding DNA: TGTGCCAGCAGCCCCCTTCCTAGCGGTTTTTTCACCGGGGAGCTGTTTTTT. The encoded protein is CASSPLPSGFFTGELFF. Variable domain in full (rest from reference TRBV7-2 and TRBJ2-2): GAGVSQSPSNKVTEKGKDVELRCDPISGHTALYWYRQSLGQGLEFLIYFQGNSAPDKSGLPSDRFSAERTGGSVSTLTIQRTQQEDSAVYLCASSPLPSGFFTGELFFGEGSRLTVL.

This chain links TRBV5-1 with TRBJ2-7; TRBD1 matches at 11 bases. The CDR3 has 15 residues. Unmatched junction bases numbered 7, after V lost 4 bases and J lost 4 bases. Germline assignment: CDR1 SGHRS and CDR2 YFSETQ. DNA of the CDR3: TGCGCCAGCAGCGGGGACAGGGGGACCTTATACGAGCAGTACTTC. Translating gives CASSGDRGTLYEQYF.

This chain uses TRBV27 with TRBJ2-3, with D maybe TRBD1 (6 bases). CDR3 length: 16 amino acids. CDR1 is MNHEY and CDR2 is SMNVEV in the germline V gene (reference sequence). Trimming took off 3 bases at V and 3 bases at J, with 16 bases between the two ends. CDR3 residues: CASSFRLSQGTDTQYF. The CDR3 DNA reads TGTGCCAGCAGTTTTCGTCTTTCCCAGGGGACAGATACGCAGTATTTT.

This sequence joins TRBV19 and TRBJ1-1; TRBD1 aligns across 8 bases. The CDR3 has 16 residues. Germline V gene lookup returns CDR1 LNHDA and CDR2 SQIVND (reference sequence). V lost 6 bases and J lost 1; bases outside the gene matches: 10. The CDR3 loop reads CASSQTRGPRNTEAFF. CDR3 in DNA: TGTGCCAGTAGCCAAACCAGGGGGCCGAGGAACACTGAAGCTTTCTTT.

The chain carries TRBV10-3 and TRBJ1-1; tentatively, D is TRBD1 (6 bases). Trimming pared 5 bases from V and 1 base from J, leaving 11 bases between. The germline CDR1 and CDR2 sequences are ENHRY and SYGVKD. The CDR3 contains 14 residues. CDR3 loop: CAISIQGGNTEAFF. The CDR3 region has the DNA TGTGCCATCAGTATACAGGGTGGGAACACTGAAGCTTTCTTT.

The chain has TRBV5-1 and TRBJ1-2, with TRBD1 as a possible D gene (6 bases). V was shortened by 4 bases and J by 2 bases, with 15 bases between the two germline ends. The length of the CDR3 is 15 residues. Germline-derived CDR1 and CDR2 are SGHRS and YFSETQ. The CDR3 region has the DNA TGCGCCAGCAGCGCACCAGGGGAGGGAAACTATGGCTACACCTTC. Protein product: CASSAPGEGNYGYTF. Looking up the rest from reference TRBV5-1 and TRBJ1-2 gives the full variable domain: KAGVTQTPRYLIKTRGQQVTLSCSPISGHRSVSWYQQTPGQGLQFLFEYFSETQRNKGNFPGRFSGRQFSNSRSEMNVSTLELGDSALYLCASSAPGEGNYGYTFGSGTRLTVV.

The chain joins TRBV11-3 to TRBJ1-1, with 7 bases aligning to TRBD1. V gave up 5 bases and J gave up 4 bases; unmatched junction bases: 13. The germline CDR1 and CDR2 sequences are SGHNT and YENEEA. This CDR3 has 16 amino acids. CDR3 loop: CASSRGTEVGSTEAFF. The CDR3 DNA is TGTGCCAGCAGCCGAGGGACAGAGGTCGGGAGCACTGAAGCTTTCTTT.

This clone was seen more than once but under ten times. The chain couples TRBV5-1 to TRBJ2-7; D gene ambiguous. The CDR3 spans 11 residues. In germline, CDR1 is SGHRS, CDR2 YFSETQ. Trimming left V 10 bases short and J 4 bases short, with 12 bases between. CDR3 sequence: CASSGSYEQYF. The CDR3 DNA is TGCGCCTCTTCCGGGTCTTACGAGCAGTACTTC.

This clone was picked up a small number of times. The rearrangement uses TRBV5-1 and TRBJ2-5; no reliable D call. Germline V gives CDR1 SGHRS, CDR2 YFSETQ. Trimming shortened V by 4 bases and J by 3 bases, and 10 bases separated the two germline ends. This CDR3 is built from 13 residues. This CDR3 is CASSRTVEETQYF. DNA for the CDR3: TGCGCCAGCAGCAGAACGGTTGAAGAGACCCAGTACTTC.

The rearrangement links TRBV7-2 to TRBJ2-1; 8 bases align to TRBD1. The V gene's germline CDR1 is SGHTA and CDR2 FQGNSA. The CDR3 sequence is 15 residues long. V was pared by 3 bases and J by 6 bases, with 7 bases of the junction left unmatched. The CDR3: CASSFGQGRGNEQFF. The CDR3 DNA is TGTGCCAGCAGCTTTGGACAGGGAAGGGGCAATGAGCAGTTCTTC.

The sample holds a few counts of this clone. V usage is TRBV30 and J usage is TRBJ1-1, with D unclear. V gave up 0 bases and J gave up 5 bases, with 10 bases separating them. The V gene's germline CDR1 is GTSNPN and CDR2 SVGIG (reference sequence). This CDR3 comprises 13 residues. The CDR3 here is CAWSVEAGTEAFF. The CDR3 nucleotides read TGTGCCTGGAGTGTAGAGGCGGGGACTGAAGCTTTCTTT.

The J gene is TRBJ2-5, the V gene TRBV29-1, with 7 bases matching TRBD2. Germline CDR1 is SQVTM and CDR2 is ANQGSEA. The CDR3 totals 13 residues. V gave up 7 bases and J gave up 2 bases; unmatched junction bases: 7. CDR3 protein: CSAGRGLQETQYF. CDR3 nucleotide sequence: TGCAGCGCCGGCCGGGGACTACAAGAGACCCAGTACTTC.

This sequence joins TRBV2 and TRBJ2-4; no clear D gene. The CDR3 is 14 residues long. Per the germline V gene, CDR1 is SNHLY and CDR2 is FYNNEI. Deletions cut 6 bases from V and 3 bases from J, with 12 bases between. The CDR3 DNA reads as TGTGCCAGCAGCCCGGGCCGGAGCAAAAACATTCAGTACTTC. Its translation is CASSPGRSKNIQYF.

The CDR3 DNA follows: TGCAGCGCGAGCACTAGCGGGGGACCCGGACATACGCAGTATTTT. Translation: CSASTSGGPGHTQYF. V and J are TRBV29-1 and TRBJ2-3; 11 nucleotides align to TRBD2. The CDR3 covers 15 residues. Germline V lookup: CDR1 SQVTM, CDR2 ANQGSEA. Trimming at V came to 7 bases and at J to 7 bases, leaving 13 bases not matched to a gene.